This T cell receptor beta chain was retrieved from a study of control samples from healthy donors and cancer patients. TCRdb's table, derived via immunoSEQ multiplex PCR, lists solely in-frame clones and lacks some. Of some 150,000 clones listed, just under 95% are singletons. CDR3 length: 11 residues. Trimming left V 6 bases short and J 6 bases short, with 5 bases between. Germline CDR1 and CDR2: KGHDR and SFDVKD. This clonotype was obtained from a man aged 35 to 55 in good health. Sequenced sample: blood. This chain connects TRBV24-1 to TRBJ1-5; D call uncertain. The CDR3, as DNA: TGTGCCACCAGTTCTCTTCAGCCCCAGCATTTT. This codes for CATSSLQPQHF.